Sequencing of this T cell receptor (beta chain) was carried out in a study of T cells in Graves' hyperthyroidism and ophthalmopathy. Broader study findings: Clonotypes that were expanded in thyroid above 0.001 mostly appeared in blood too.

The sample holds one count of this clonotype. The antigen is undetermined. A much larger clone differs by one base, so this may be a read error. CDR1 LNHDA and CDR2 SQIVND come from the germline V gene (reference sequence). This CDR3 has 16 residues. Trimming removed 2 bases at V and 0 bases at J, with 13 bases between. Lactation, pregnancy, other autoimmune disease or uncontrolled infection led to exclusion of patients. Diagnosing involved the use of clinical symptoms, serum thyroxine and TRAb, thyroid ultrasound and orbital computed tomography. Fresh peripheral blood, about 9.9 ml, yielded the PBMCs. There were TCR beta CDR3 regions amplified from RNA transcripts. Carried out on the TCR CDR3, a first-round RT-PCR used the HTBI primer set. TCRdb ran MiXCR on the multiplex PCR reads and lists one entry per CDR3 protein. The data contain under 400,000 distinct CDR3 sequences, about a sixth of them singletons.

V usage is TRBV19 and J usage is TRBJ1-1; D may be TRBD1 (5 bases). This clonotype was sampled from a woman between 40 and 50 years old with Graves' ophthalmopathy. Material: blood. Here the CDR3 reads CASSIRKGQMNTEAFF. CDR3 coding DNA: TGTGCCAGTAGTATAAGAAAGGGGCAAATGAACACTGAAGCTTTCTTT.